These 19 T cell receptor beta chains came from one sample sequenced in a study of cytomegalovirus exposure and HLA in healthy donors. The PCR made use of 60 Vbeta and 13 Jbeta primers. The method was immunoSEQ multiplex PCR; TCRdb's version includes in-frame clones alone and lacks a portion of them. Found here are around 160,000 clones, around 68% of them singletons; the top ten hold 2.8%. The sample consisted of PBMCs. These receptors were obtained from a woman aged 40 to 50 in good health and CMV-seropositive.

Only a few counts were recorded for this clone. J is TRBJ2-7 and V is TRBV18; possibly TRBD2 for D (5 bases). This CDR3 comprises 18 residues. CDR1 and CDR2 (germline): KGHSH, LQKENI. V was clipped by 2 bases and J by 5 bases, with 25 bases between them. CDR3 sequence reads: CASSPENSGLPGAHEQYF. CDR3 nucleotides: TGTGCCAGCTCACCAGAAAACTCCGGACTCCCAGGCGCCCACGAGCAGTACTTC.

CDR3 DNA sequence: TGTGCCAGTAGTATTGAGGGACAGGGAGGAGTGTCCTATCAAGAAAAACTGTTTTTT. The encoded protein is CASSIEGQGGVSYQEKLFF. The chain is built from TRBV19 and TRBJ1-4; 9 bases line up with TRBD1. V trimming: 3 bases; J trimming: 8 bases; junction bases outside the gene matches: 19. Germline CDR1 LNHDA, CDR2 SQIVND (reference sequence). This CDR3 has 19 amino acids.

This clone was detected a few times. The chain is built from TRBV7-2 and TRBJ2-7, with D possibly matching TRBD2 (5 bases). Germline CDR1 is SGHTA and CDR2 is FQGNSA. The V gene lost 1 base and the J gene lost 3 bases, with 13 bases spanning the gap. CDR3 size: 15 residues. CDR3 protein: CASSLVAGPHYEQYF. DNA for the CDR3: TGTGCCAGCAGCTTAGTTGCGGGCCCACACTACGAGCAGTACTTC. The complete variable domain, with remaining parts taken from reference TRBV7-2 and TRBJ2-7, reads GAGVSQSPSNKVTEKGKDVELRCDPISGHTALYWYRQSLGQGLEFLIYFQGNSAPDKSGLPSDRFSAERTGGSVSTLTIQRTQQEDSAVYLCASSLVAGPHYEQYFGPGTRLTVT.

This chain links TRBV28 with TRBJ1-5, with 8 bases aligning to TRBD1. This CDR3 has 13 residues. Germline V gene lookup returns CDR1 MDHEN and CDR2 SYDVKM. The V segment lost 9 bases and the J segment 5 bases; nucleotides outside the gene matches: 6. The CDR3 sequence is CASHRGFDQPQHF. For the CDR3, the DNA is TGTGCCAGTCACAGGGGGTTCGATCAGCCCCAGCATTTT.

V usage is TRBV6-4 and J usage is TRBJ2-7; 7 nucleotides agree with TRBD1. The V segment lost 5 bases and the J segment 1 base; nucleotides outside the gene matches: 8. This CDR3 contains 15 residues. CDR1 MRHNA and CDR2 SNTAGT come from the germline V gene. The CDR3: CASSRSAGGSYEQYF. In DNA, the CDR3 is TGTGCCAGCAGTCGTTCGGCAGGGGGTTCCTACGAGCAGTACTTC.

The V gene is TRBV20-1, the J gene TRBJ2-7; D unresolved. The CDR3 is made up of 11 amino acids. Deletions cut 6 bases from V and 5 bases from J, with 11 bases between. Per the germline V gene, CDR1 is DFQATT and CDR2 is SNEGSKA (reference sequence). The CDR3 protein is CSAPVAHEQYF. CDR3 in DNA: TGCAGTGCCCCCGTGGCCCACGAGCAGTACTTC.

The genes are TRBV7-2 and TRBJ1-2; 8 bases are a match to TRBD1. From germline, CDR1 is SGHTA and CDR2 FQGNSA. Trimming cost V 2 bases and J 8 bases; bases outside gene matches: 7. This CDR3 contains 14 residues. Here the CDR3 reads CASSLLGQGGGYTF. The DNA for the CDR3 is TGTGCCAGCAGCTTACTCGGACAGGGTGGGGGCTACACCTTC.

J is TRBJ1-5 and V is TRBV27; D uncertain. Trimming left V 5 bases short and J 2 bases short, with 10 bases between. The germline V gene has CDR1 MNHEY and CDR2 SMNVEV (reference sequence). The CDR3 runs 14 residues. CDR3 protein: CASSRGAGNQPQHF. As DNA, the CDR3 is TGTGCCAGCAGTCGGGGAGCCGGCAATCAGCCCCAGCATTTT.

This clone occurred once. Distinct nucleotide sequences in the sample also encode this CDR3. This rearrangement joins TRBV20-1 to TRBJ2-7, with D possibly being TRBD2 (5 bases). Trimming cost V 6 bases and J 5 bases, with 11 bases left between them. The CDR3 is 11 amino acids. Germline V gene data show CDR1 as DFQATT and CDR2 as SNEGSKA (reference sequence). CDR3 amino acids: CSARWGDEQYF. DNA of the CDR3: TGCAGTGCGAGGTGGGGAGACGAGCAGTACTTC.

With regard to this clone: At one end, the junction sequence differs from germline, possibly due to a read error. The chain recombines TRBV7-7 with TRBJ2-1, with TRBD1 matching 9 bases. CDR3 size: 13 residues. Germline V gene sequence: CDR1 SSHAT, CDR2 FNYEAQ (reference sequence). Here the CDR3 reads CASSYGQGSEQFF. The CDR3 nucleotides read TGTGCTAGCAGCTATGGACAGGGGTCTGAGCAGTTCTTC.

This chain connects TRBV7-2 to TRBJ1-2, with 10 bases that match TRBD1. Germline loops: CDR1 SGHTA, CDR2 FQGNSA. This CDR3 is built from 15 residues. J gave up 2 bases and V 4 bases, and 4 bases lay outside the gene matches. The CDR3 protein is CASSSGQGGNYGYTF. The CDR3 bases are TGTGCCAGCAGCTCAGGACAGGGGGGGAACTATGGCTACACCTTC.

This chain connects TRBV13 to TRBJ1-1; D perhaps matches TRBD1 (5 bases). The CDR3 length is 14 residues. The V end was cut by 2 bases, the J end by 1 base, with 8 bases between. In germline, CDR1 is PRHDT, CDR2 FYEKMQ (reference sequence). The DNA for the CDR3 is TGTGCCAGCAGCTTACAGGGATCGAACACTGAAGCTTTCTTT. This translates into CASSLQGSNTEAFF.

The CDR3 sequence is CASTLTPSGGETQYF. The DNA of the CDR3 is TGTGCCAGTACCCTGACGCCTAGCGGGGGGGAGACCCAGTACTTC. The chain links TRBV19 to TRBJ2-5; 11 bases are shared with TRBD2. This CDR3 has 15 residues. The germline V gene encodes CDR1 LNHDA and CDR2 SQIVND (reference sequence). The V gene end was trimmed by 7 bases and the J gene end by 5 bases; junction bases not matched to a gene: 9. The full variable domain, completed using reference TRBV19 and TRBJ2-5, is DGGITQSPKYLFRKEGQNVTLSCEQNLNHDAMYWYRQDPGQGLRLIYYSQIVNDFQKGDIAEGYSVSREKKESFPLTVTSAQKNPTAFYLCASTLTPSGGETQYFGPGTRLLVL.

This clone was detected only a few times. V and J are TRBV6-5 and TRBJ2-7; 9 nucleotides match TRBD1. Germline V gene lookup returns CDR1 MNHEY and CDR2 SVGAGI. The V segment lost 0 bases and the J segment 2 bases; nucleotides outside the gene matches: 2. This CDR3 spans 15 amino acids. CDR3 coding DNA: TGTGCCAGCAGTTACTCTGGGGACAGGGCCTACGAGCAGTACTTC. Translated: CASSYSGDRAYEQYF.

The rearrangement uses TRBV7-2 and TRBJ2-3; D not resolved. The ends were cut back, 1 base at V and 2 bases at J, with 7 bases in the middle. The germline V gene encodes CDR1 SGHTA and CDR2 FQGNSA. CDR3 length: 14 amino acids. The CDR3 region is CASSLVGYTDTQYF. DNA of the CDR3: TGTGCCAGCAGCTTAGTCGGGTACACAGATACGCAGTATTTT.

J is TRBJ2-3 and V is TRBV7-2, with TRBD2 matching 9 bases. This CDR3 spans 14 amino acids. Germline assignment: CDR1 SGHTA and CDR2 FQGNSA. V lost 6 bases to trimming and J lost 3 bases; unmatched junction nucleotides: 4. The CDR3 DNA sequence: TGTGCCAGCAGGCGCGGGAGGGTGACAGATACGCAGTATTTT. It codes for CASRRGRVTDTQYF.

V and J are TRBV29-1 and TRBJ1-1; D ambiguous. Germline CDR1 SQVTM, CDR2 ANQGSEA. The CDR3 covers 11 residues. This CDR3 is CSFDGRTEAFF. The CDR3 DNA follows: TGCAGTTTCGACGGGAGGACTGAAGCTTTCTTT.

The chain employs TRBV6-5 and TRBJ1-1; D remains ambiguous. Germline lookup yields CDR1 MNHEY and CDR2 SVGAGI. The CDR3 sequence is 14 residues long. V lost 2 bases to trimming and J lost 5 bases, with 12 bases between them. For the CDR3, the DNA is TGTGCCAGCAGTTACGGCGGCGCTGGGACTGAAGCTTTCTTT. It translates to CASSYGGAGTEAFF.

The chain uses TRBV4-1 and TRBJ1-1; no firm D call. CDR1 is MGHRA and CDR2 is YSYEKL in the germline V gene. This CDR3 spans 13 amino acids. The V gene lost 0 bases and the J gene lost 8 bases, with 10 bases spanning the gap. The CDR3: CASSQDLTREAFF. CDR3 in DNA: TGCGCCAGCAGCCAAGATTTAACTCGGGAAGCTTTCTTT.